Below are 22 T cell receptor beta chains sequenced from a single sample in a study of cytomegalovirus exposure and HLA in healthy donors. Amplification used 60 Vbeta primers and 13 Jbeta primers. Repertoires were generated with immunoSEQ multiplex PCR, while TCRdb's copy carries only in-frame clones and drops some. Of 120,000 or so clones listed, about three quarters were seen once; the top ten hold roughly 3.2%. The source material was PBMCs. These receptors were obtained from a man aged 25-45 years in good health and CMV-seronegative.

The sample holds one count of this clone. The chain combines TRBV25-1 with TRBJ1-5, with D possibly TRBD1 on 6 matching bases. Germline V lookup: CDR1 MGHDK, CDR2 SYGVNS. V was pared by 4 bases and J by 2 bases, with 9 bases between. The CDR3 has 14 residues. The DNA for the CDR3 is TGTGCCAGCAGTGTGCAGGGGCGCAATCAGCCCCAGCATTTT. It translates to CASSVQGRNQPQHF.

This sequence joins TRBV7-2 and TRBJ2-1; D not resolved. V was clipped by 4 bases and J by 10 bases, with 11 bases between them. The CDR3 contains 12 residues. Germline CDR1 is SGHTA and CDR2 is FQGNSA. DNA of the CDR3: TGTGCCAGCAGCTCGCGCGGTTCGGAGCAGTTCTTC. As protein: CASSSRGSEQFF.

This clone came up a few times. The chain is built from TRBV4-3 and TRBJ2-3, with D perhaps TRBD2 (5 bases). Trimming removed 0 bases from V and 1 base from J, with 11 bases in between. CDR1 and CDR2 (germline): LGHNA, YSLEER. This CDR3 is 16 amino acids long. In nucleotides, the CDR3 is TGCGCCAGCAGCCAAGATTTAGGAGGAGGCACAGATACGCAGTATTTT. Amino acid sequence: CASSQDLGGGTDTQYF.

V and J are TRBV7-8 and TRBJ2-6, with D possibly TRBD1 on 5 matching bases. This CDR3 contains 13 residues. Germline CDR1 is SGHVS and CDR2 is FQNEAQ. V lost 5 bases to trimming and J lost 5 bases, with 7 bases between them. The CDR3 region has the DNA TGTGCCAGCAGCCCGGACAGGGCCAACGTCCTGACTTTC. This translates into CASSPDRANVLTF.

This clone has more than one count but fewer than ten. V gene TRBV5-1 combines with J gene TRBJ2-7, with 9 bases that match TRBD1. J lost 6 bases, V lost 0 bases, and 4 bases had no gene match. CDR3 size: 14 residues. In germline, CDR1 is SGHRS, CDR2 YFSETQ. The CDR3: CASSLGDRVGEQYF. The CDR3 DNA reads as TGCGCCAGCAGCTTGGGGGACAGGGTGGGCGAGCAGTACTTC.

CDR3 nucleotides: TGTGCCAGTAGTATCGGCCAGGGGGACTCCTACGAGCAGTACTTC. Translating gives CASSIGQGDSYEQYF. The V gene is TRBV19, the J gene TRBJ2-7; 7 bases match TRBD1. V lost 3 bases, J lost 0 bases, and 5 bases stayed unmatched. CDR3 length equals 15 residues. Germline values: CDR1 LNHDA, CDR2 SQIVND (reference sequence).

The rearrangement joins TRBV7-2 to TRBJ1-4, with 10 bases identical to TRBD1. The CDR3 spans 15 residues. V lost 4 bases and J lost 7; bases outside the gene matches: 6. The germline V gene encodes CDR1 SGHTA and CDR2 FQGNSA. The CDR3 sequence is CASSSLDRGSEKLFF. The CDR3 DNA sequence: TGTGCCAGCAGCTCGTTGGACAGGGGGAGTGAAAAACTGTTTTTT.

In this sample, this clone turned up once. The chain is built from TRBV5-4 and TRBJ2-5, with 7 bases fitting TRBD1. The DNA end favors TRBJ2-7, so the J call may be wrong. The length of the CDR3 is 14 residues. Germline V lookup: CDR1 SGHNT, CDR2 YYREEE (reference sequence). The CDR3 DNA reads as TGTGCCAGCAGCGTCCGGACAGGAACCTACGAGCAGTACTTC. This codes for CASSVRTGTYEQYF.

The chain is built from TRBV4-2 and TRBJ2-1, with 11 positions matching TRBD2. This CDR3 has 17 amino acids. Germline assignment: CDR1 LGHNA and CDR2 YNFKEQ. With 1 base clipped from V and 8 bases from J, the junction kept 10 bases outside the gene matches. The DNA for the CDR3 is TGTGCCAGCAGCCAAGCCTCGACTAGCGGGGAAGGATATGAGCAGTTCTTC. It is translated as CASSQASTSGEGYEQFF.

The CDR3 here is CASSLSSSSYNEQFF. The CDR3 region has the DNA TGCGCCAGCAGCTTGTCTAGCTCATCCTACAATGAGCAGTTCTTC. V is TRBV5-1 and J is TRBJ2-1; possible D gene TRBD2, 5 bases. Looked up from germline, CDR1 is SGHRS and CDR2 is YFSETQ. The CDR3 extends over 15 amino acids. V was cut by 1 base and J by 1 base, with 9 bases left in between.

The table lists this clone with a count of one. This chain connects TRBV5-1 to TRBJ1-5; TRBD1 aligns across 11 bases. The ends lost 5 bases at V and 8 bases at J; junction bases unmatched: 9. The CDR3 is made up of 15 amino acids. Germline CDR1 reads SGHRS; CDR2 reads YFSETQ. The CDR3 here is CASSLRTGGREPQHF. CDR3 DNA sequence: TGCGCCAGCAGTTTGCGGACAGGGGGCCGCGAGCCCCAGCATTTT.

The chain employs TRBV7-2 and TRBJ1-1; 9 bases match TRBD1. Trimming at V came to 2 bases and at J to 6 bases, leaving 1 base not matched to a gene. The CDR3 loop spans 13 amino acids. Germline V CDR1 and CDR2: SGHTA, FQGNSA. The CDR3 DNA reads TGTGCCAGCAGCTTATGGACAGGGGCTGAAGCTTTCTTT. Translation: CASSLWTGAEAFF.

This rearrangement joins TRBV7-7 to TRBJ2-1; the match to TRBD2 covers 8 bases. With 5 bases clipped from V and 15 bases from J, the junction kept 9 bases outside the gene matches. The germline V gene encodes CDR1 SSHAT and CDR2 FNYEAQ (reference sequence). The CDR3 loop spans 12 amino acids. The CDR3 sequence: CASSPGRGPMFF. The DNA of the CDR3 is TGTGCCAGCAGCCCCGGGAGGGGACCCATGTTCTTC. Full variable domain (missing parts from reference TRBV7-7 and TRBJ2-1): GAGVSQSPRYKVTKRGQDVTLRCDPISSHATLYWYQQALGQGPEFLTYFNYEAQPDKSGLPSDRFSAERPEGSISTLTIQRTEQRDSAMYRCASSPGRGPMFFGPGTRLTVL.

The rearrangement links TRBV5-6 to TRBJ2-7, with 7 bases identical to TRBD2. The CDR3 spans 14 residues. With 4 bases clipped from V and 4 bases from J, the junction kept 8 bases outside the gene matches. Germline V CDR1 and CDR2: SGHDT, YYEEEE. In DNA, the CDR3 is TGTGCCAGCAGCCTTTCCTACGGGGGGTACGAGCAGTACTTC. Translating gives CASSLSYGGYEQYF.

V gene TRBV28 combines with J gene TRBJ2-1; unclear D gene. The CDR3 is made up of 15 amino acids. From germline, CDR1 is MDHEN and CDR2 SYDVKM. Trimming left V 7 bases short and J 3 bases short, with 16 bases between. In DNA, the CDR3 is TGTGCCAGCACCCAATCATCTGCACTCTACAATGAGCAGTTCTTC. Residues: CASTQSSALYNEQFF.

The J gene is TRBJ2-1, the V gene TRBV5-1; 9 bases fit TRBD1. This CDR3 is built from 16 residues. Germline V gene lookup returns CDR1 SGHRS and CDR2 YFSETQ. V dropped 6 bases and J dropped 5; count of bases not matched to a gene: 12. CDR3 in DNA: TGCGCCAGCACCACCTCGGGACAGGGAAGACACAATGAGCAGTTCTTC. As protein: CASTTSGQGRHNEQFF.

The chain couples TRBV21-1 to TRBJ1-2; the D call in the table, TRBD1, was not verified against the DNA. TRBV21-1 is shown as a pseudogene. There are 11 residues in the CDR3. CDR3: CASTDRVGYTF. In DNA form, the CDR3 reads TGTGCCAGCACAGACAGGGTTGGCTACACCTTC.

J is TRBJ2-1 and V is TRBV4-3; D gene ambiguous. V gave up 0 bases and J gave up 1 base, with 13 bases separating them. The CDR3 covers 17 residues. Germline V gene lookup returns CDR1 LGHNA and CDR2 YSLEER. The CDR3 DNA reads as TGCGCCAGCAGCCAAGATGAAGAATCGGGTTCCTACAATGAGCAGTTCTTC. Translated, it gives CASSQDEESGSYNEQFF.

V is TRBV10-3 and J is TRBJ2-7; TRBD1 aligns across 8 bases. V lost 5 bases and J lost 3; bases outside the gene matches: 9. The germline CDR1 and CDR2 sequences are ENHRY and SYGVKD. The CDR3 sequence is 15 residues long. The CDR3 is CAISSPRTGNYEQYF. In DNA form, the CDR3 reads TGTGCCATCAGTTCTCCCCGGACAGGGAACTACGAGCAGTACTTC.

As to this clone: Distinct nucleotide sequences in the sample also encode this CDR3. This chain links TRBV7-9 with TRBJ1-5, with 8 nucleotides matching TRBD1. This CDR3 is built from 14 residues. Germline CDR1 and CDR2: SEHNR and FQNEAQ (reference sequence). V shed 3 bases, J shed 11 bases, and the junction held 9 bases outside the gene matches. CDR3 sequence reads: CASSFSTGAQAQHF. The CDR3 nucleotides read TGTGCCAGCAGCTTCTCGACAGGGGCCCAAGCCCAGCATTTT.

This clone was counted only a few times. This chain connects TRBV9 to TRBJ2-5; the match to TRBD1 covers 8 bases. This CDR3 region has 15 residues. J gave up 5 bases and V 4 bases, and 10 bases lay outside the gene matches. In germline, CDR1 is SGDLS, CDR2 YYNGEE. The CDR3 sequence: CASSNSQGALETQYF. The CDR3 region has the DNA TGTGCCAGCAGCAATAGCCAGGGGGCATTGGAGACCCAGTACTTC.

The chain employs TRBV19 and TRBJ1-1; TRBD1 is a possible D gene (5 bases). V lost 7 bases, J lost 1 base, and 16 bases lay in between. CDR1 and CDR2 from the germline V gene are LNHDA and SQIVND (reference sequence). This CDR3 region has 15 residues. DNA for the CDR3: TGTGCCAGTACCCTCTCAAAGGGGTGGAACACTGAAGCTTTCTTT. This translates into CASTLSKGWNTEAFF. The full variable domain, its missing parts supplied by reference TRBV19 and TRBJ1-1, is DGGITQSPKYLFRKEGQNVTLSCEQNLNHDAMYWYRQDPGQGLRLIYYSQIVNDFQKGDIAEGYSVSREKKESFPLTVTSAQKNPTAFYLCASTLSKGWNTEAFFGQGTRLTVV.